This T cell receptor beta chain was captured in a study of shared clonotypes between healthy human individuals. There are 15 residues in the CDR3. CDR1 is MNHNS and CDR2 is SASEGT in the germline V gene. V lost 3 bases to trimming and J lost 0 bases, with 11 bases between them. The protocol was immunoSEQ multiplex PCR, while the TCRdb copy is restricted to in-frame clones and leaves out a portion. In the table there are 1.4 million or so clones, approximately 98.5% of which are singletons. The sample comprised naive CD4+ T cells sorted from blood. As to subset: CD45RA+ positively selected. The origin of this receptor is a man aged 25-40 years in good health. This chain joins TRBV6-1 and TRBJ1-2; no clear D gene. The CDR3 sequence: CASSDRASTNYGYTF. CDR3 nucleotides: TGTGCCAGCAGTGATCGGGCTTCAACTAACTATGGCTACACCTTC.